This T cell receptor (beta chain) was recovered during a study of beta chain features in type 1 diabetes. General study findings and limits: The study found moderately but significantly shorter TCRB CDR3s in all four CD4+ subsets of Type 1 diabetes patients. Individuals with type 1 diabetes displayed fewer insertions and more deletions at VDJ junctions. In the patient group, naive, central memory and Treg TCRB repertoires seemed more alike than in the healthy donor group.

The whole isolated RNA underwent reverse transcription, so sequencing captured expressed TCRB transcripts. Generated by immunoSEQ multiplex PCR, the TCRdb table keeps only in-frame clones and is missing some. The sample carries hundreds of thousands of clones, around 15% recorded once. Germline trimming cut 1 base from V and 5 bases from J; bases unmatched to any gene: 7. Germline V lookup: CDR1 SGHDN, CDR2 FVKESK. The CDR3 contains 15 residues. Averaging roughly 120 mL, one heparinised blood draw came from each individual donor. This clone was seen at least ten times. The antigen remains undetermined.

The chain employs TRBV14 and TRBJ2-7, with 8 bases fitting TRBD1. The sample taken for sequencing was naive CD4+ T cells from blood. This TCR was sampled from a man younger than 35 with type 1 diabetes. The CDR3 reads CASSQGGQGFDEQYF. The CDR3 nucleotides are TGTGCCAGCAGCCAAGGAGGACAGGGTTTCGACGAGCAGTACTTC.